This T cell receptor (beta chain) was identified in a study of T cell responses to AZD1222 COVID-19 vaccine. Study observations and caveats: Distributed over spike, vaccine-associated CD4 TCRs predominated at 160-218 and 743-854. Compared with day 0, the breadth and depth of the Spike-specific TCR repertoire rose significantly after two doses of AZD1222. Per reports, nearly half of all spike-specific TCRs target regions that are unmutated in variants. All repertoire sampling was performed exclusively after the peak T cell response.

Clones were sequenced by immunoSEQ multiplex PCR, and TCRdb holds only the in-frame ones, with some missing. The data contain about 120,000 clones, about 87% of them singletons. Comments on this clone: Its antigen is not identified.

There are 10 residues in the CDR3. CDR1 is SGDLS, CDR2 YYNGEE, per germline. The germline V and J ends were trimmed by 4 bases and 10 bases, with 8 bases remaining between them. This clonotype was obtained from an adult in good health. The V gene is TRBV9, the J gene TRBJ1-1, with D uncertain. The material sequenced was peripheral blood, taken on day 0 of AZD1222 vaccination. The CDR3 is CASSPPRAFF. The CDR3 DNA is TGTGCCAGCAGCCCCCCTCGAGCTTTCTTT.